Below, 6 T cell receptor beta chains from the same sample are listed, as sequenced in a study of T-cell memory formation after mild COVID-19. TCRdb re-called the 5' RACE reads through MiXCR, storing one row per CDR3 protein. The table has around 320,000 distinct CDR3 sequences, over 11% seen once. Sequencing was carried out using PBMCs or a T cell subset sorted from them (not recorded which). These receptors were obtained from a man aged 18 to 30 who had mild COVID-19 (a few samples of this study predate the infection). Cell type and time point are not known.

This clonotype has more than one count but fewer than ten. The chain links TRBV7-6 to TRBJ1-6, with D unresolved. The V gene's germline CDR1 is SGHVS and CDR2 FNYEAQ. This CDR3 contains 16 residues. V was clipped by 6 bases and J by 0 bases, with 12 bases between them. This CDR3 is CASSSRISSYNSPLHF. CDR3 nucleotide sequence: TGTGCCAGCAGTTCCAGAATCAGCTCCTATAATTCACCCCTCCACTTT.

In its sample, this clonotype was seen a few times. The V gene is TRBV19, the J gene TRBJ2-2, with D possibly matching TRBD2 (5 bases). V lost 4 bases to trimming and J lost 6 bases, with 15 bases between them. CDR3 size: 15 residues. The V gene's germline CDR1 is LNHDA and CDR2 SQIVND (reference sequence). This chain's CDR3 is CASSTPPGIPGELFF. The CDR3 DNA reads TGTGCCAGTAGTACCCCTCCCGGGATCCCCGGGGAGCTGTTTTTT. The full variable domain, in which reference TRBV19 and TRBJ2-2 provide the parts outside the CDR3, is DGGITQSPKYLFRKEGQNVTLSCEQNLNHDAMYWYRQDPGQGLRLIYYSQIVNDFQKGDIAEGYSVSREKKESFPLTVTSAQKNPTAFYLCASSTPPGIPGELFFGEGSRLTVL.

The rearrangement joins TRBV12-3 or TRBV12-4 to TRBJ2-7, with unresolved D. V shed 0 bases and J shed 7 bases, with 7 bases lying between them. The CDR3 has 12 amino acids. CDR3 sequence (DNA): TGTGCCAGCAGTTTAGCGCTTAAAGAGCAGTACTTC. Encoded protein: CASSLALKEQYF.

This clonotype was counted many times. This sequence joins TRBV7-9 and TRBJ2-1, with no clear D. This CDR3 spans 14 amino acids. The germline V gene encodes CDR1 SEHNR and CDR2 FQNEAQ (reference sequence). V lost 5 bases and J 7 bases, leaving 15 bases between the germline ends. Here the CDR3 reads CASSQHRLGNEQFF. CDR3 DNA: TGTGCCAGCAGCCAGCACCGCCTGGGTAATGAGCAGTTCTTC.

The rearrangement uses TRBV10-1 and TRBJ1-1, with D perhaps matching TRBD1 (6 bases). Germline V lookup: CDR1 WNHNN, CDR2 SYGVQD (reference sequence). Trimming took off 2 bases at V and 1 base at J, with 8 bases between the two ends. The length of the CDR3 is 14 residues. The CDR3 DNA sequence: TGCGCCAGCAGTGAGGGACAGTCGAACACTGAAGCTTTCTTT. Amino acid sequence: CASSEGQSNTEAFF.

This clonotype has ten or more counts. The chain carries TRBV7-3 and TRBJ2-2, with 8 bases fitting TRBD2. The CDR3 is 17 residues long. With V trimmed by 4 bases and J by 3 bases, 10 bases remained unmatched. Germline V gene lookup returns CDR1 SGHTA and CDR2 FQGTGA. This CDR3 is CASSSHSISGDTGELFF. The DNA of the CDR3 is TGTGCCAGCAGCTCCCATTCTATTAGCGGGGACACCGGGGAGCTGTTTTTT.